This T cell receptor beta chain was captured by sequencing in a study of blood T cell repertoires in COVID-19. Study at large: Sites across the United States, Italy and Spain contributed samples from acute and convalescent COVID-19.

The ends were cut back, 4 bases at V and 5 bases at J, with 14 bases in the middle. CDR1 MNHEY and CDR2 SVGAGI come from the germline V gene. CDR3 size: 15 residues. The method was immunoSEQ multiplex PCR; TCRdb's version includes in-frame clones alone and lacks a portion of them. Among 400,000 or so clones, around 90% were seen once, and the ten largest hold approximately 2%. Across under 25 US areas, participants ranged in age from roughly 18 to 95 years. Each participant's cohort was designated according to participant-reported clinical history. The sample consisted of PBMCs or T cells enriched from blood (not recorded which). The origin of this receptor is a woman aged 40 to 49 with acute COVID-19. V gene TRBV6-5 combines with J gene TRBJ2-2, with a weak D call TRBD1 (8 bases). CDR3 residues: CASSFDRGGTGELFF. The CDR3 DNA follows: TGTGCCAGCAGTTTCGACAGGGGAGGGACCGGGGAGCTGTTTTTT.